This T cell receptor (beta chain) was found in a study of blood T cells in healthy people across ages. This clonotype showed up just a few times. A second PCR, run for about 7 to 11 cycles, used a sample-barcoded 5' primer plus a J-beta primer mix. A template-switch adaptor that had 12 random nucleotides put a tag on each cDNA molecule. A single record per CDR3 protein comes from TCRdb applying MiXCR to the 5' RACE reads. The sample consists of about 540,000 distinct CDR3 sequences, about 24% of them appearing once. Germline V gene data show CDR1 as MNHEY and CDR2 as SVGAGI. After removal of 2 bases from V and 3 bases from J, the junction contained 9 bases not matched to a gene. The CDR3 is 17 residues long. Collection of 8.5 to 10 milliliters of peripheral blood was performed for each donor. These sequences were also reported in another study, on T cells of mothers and their children.

The sample taken for sequencing was blood. The clonotype originates from a boy younger than 18 in good health. V gene TRBV6-5 combines with J gene TRBJ2-2; 7 bases agree with TRBD2. CDR3 sequence: CASSYPREGPDTGELFF. The CDR3 DNA is TGTGCCAGCAGTTACCCGAGGGAGGGTCCCGACACCGGGGAGCTGTTTTTT.